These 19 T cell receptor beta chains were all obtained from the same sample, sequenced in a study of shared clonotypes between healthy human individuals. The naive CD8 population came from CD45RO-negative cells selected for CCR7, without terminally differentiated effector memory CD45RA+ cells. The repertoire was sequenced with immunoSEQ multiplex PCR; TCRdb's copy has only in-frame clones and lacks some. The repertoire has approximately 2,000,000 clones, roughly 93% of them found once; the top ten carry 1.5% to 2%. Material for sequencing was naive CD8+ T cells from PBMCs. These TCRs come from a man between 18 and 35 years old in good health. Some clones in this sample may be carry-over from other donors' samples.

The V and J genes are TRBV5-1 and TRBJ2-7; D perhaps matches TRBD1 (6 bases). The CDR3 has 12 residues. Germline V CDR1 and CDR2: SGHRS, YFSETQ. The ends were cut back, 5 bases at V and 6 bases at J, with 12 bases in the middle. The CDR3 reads CASRGTGPEQYF. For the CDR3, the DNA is TGCGCCAGCAGGGGAACAGGGCCCGAGCAGTACTTC.

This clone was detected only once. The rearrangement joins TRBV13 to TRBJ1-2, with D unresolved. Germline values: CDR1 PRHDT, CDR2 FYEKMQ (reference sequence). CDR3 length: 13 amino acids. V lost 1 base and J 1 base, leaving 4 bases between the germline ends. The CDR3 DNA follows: TGTGCCAGCAGCTTAGCAGATAACTATGGCTACACCTTC. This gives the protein CASSLADNYGYTF.

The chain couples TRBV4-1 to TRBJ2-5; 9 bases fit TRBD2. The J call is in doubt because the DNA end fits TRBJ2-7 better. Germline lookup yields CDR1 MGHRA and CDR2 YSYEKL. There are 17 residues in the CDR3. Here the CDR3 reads CASSQDQGSGRNGEQYF. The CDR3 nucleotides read TGCGCCAGCAGCCAAGATCAGGGTAGCGGGAGAAACGGCGAGCAGTACTTC.

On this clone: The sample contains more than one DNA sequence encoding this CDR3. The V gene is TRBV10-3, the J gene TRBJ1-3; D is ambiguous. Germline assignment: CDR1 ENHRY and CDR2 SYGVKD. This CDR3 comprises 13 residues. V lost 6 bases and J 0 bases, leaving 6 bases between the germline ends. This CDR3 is CAIRGPSGNTIYF. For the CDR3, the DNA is TGTGCCATCAGAGGTCCCTCTGGAAACACCATATATTTT.

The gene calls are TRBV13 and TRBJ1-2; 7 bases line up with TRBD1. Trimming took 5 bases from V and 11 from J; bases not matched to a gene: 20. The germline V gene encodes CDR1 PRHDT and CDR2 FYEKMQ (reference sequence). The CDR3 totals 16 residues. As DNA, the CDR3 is TGTGCCAGCAGCGATGTAAACCTGGGACAGTGGTGGGGGTACACCTTC. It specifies CASSDVNLGQWWGYTF.

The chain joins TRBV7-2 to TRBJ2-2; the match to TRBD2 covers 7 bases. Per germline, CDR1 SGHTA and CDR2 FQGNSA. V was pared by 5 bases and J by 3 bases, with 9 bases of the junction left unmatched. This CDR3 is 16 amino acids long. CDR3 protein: CASSPLGSGDTGELFF. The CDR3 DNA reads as TGTGCCAGCAGCCCACTCGGGAGCGGGGACACCGGGGAGCTGTTTTTT.

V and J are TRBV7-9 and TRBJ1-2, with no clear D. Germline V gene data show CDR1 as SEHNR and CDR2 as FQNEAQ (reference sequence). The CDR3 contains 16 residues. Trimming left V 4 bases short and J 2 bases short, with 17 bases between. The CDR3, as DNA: TGTGCCAGCAGCTCAGTAGGCAGGCCTCTAAACTATGGCTACACCTTC. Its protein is CASSSVGRPLNYGYTF.

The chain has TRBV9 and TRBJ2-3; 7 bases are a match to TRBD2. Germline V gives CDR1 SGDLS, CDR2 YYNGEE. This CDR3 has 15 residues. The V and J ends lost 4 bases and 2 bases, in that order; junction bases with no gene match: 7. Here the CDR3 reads CASSPGGLSTDTQYF. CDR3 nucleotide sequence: TGTGCCAGCAGCCCTGGGGGACTATCCACAGATACGCAGTATTTT. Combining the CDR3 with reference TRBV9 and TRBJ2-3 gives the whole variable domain DSGVTQTPKHLITATGQRVTLRCSPRSGDLSVYWYQQSLDQGLQFLIQYYNGEERAKGNILERFSAQQFPDLHSELNLSSLELGDSALYFCASSPGGLSTDTQYFGPGTRLTVL.

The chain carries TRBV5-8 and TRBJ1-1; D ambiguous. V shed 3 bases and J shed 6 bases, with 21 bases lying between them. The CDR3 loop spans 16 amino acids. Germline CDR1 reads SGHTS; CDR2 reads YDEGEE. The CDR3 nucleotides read TGTGCCAGCAGCTCGTTTAGGACGTCTAACGGCCCTGAAGCTTTCTTT. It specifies CASSSFRTSNGPEAFF.

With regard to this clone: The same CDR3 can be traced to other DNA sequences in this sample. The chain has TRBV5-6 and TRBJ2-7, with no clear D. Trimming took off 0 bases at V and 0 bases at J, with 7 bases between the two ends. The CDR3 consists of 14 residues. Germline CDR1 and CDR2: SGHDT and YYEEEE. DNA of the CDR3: TGTGCCAGCAGCTTGGCCCCGTCCTCCTACGAGCAGTACTTC. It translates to CASSLAPSSYEQYF.

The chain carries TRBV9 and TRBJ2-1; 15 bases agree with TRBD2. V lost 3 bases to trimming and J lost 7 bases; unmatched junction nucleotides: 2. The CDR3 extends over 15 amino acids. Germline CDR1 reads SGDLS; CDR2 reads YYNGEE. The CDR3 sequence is CASSGTSGRENEQFF. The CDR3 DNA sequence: TGTGCCAGCAGCGGGACTAGCGGGAGGGAAAATGAGCAGTTCTTC.

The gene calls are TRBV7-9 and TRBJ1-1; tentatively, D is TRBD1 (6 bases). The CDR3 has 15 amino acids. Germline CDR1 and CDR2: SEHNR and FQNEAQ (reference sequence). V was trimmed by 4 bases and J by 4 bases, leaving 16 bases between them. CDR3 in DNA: TGTGCCAGCAGCTCAACGGAACAGGGTTCCACTGAAGCTTTCTTT. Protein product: CASSSTEQGSTEAFF.

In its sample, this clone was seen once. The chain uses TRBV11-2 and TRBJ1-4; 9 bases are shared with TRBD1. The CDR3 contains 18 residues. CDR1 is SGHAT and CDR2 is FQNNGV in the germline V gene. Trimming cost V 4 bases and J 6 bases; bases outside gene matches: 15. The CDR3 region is CASSSRGTGLVLDEKLFF. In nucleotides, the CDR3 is TGTGCCAGCAGCTCCAGGGGGACAGGGTTGGTACTGGATGAAAAACTGTTTTTT.

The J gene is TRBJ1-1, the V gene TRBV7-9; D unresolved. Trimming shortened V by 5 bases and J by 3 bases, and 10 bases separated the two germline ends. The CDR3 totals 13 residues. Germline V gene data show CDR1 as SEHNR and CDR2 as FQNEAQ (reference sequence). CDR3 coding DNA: TGTGCCAGCAGCCCAAAACGCGACACTGAAGCTTTCTTT. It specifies CASSPKRDTEAFF.

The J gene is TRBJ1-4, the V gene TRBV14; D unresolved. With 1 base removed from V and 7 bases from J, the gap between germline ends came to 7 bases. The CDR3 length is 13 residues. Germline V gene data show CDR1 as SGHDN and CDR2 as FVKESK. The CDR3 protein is CASSQGGGEKLFF. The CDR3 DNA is TGTGCCAGCAGCCAAGGGGGAGGTGAAAAACTGTTTTTT.

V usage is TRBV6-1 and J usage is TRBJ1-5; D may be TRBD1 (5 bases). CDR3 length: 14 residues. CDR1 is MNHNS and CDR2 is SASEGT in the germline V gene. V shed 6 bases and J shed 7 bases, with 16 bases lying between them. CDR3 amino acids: CASRPRGTGQPQHF. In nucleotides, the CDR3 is TGTGCCAGCAGGCCACGAGGGACGGGGCAGCCCCAGCATTTT.

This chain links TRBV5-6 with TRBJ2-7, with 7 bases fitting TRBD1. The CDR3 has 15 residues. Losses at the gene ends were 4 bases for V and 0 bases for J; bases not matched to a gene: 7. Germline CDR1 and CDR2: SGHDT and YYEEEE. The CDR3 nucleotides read TGTGCCAGCAGCAAAAAAACAGGGGTCTCCTACGAGCAGTACTTC. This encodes CASSKKTGVSYEQYF.

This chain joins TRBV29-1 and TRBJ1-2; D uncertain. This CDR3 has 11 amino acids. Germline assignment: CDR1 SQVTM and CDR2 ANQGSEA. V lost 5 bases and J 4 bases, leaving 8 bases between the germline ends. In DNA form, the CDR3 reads TGCAGCGTTTTAACGATCTATGGCTACACCTTC. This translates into CSVLTIYGYTF. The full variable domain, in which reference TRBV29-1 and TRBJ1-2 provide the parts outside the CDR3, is SAVISQKPSRDICQRGTSLTIQCQVDSQVTMMFWYRQQPGQSLTLIATANQGSEATYESGFVIDKFPISRPNLTFSTLTVSNMSPEDSSIYLCSVLTIYGYTFGSGTRLTVV.

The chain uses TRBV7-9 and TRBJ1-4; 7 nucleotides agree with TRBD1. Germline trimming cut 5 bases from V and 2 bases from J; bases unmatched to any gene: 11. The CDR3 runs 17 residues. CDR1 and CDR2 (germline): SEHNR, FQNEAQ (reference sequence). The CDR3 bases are TGTGCCAGCAGCCCGATACAGGGGAACGGTACTAATGAAAAACTGTTTTTT. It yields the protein CASSPIQGNGTNEKLFF.